The TCR beta chain under discussion was sequenced for a study of blood T cell repertoires in COVID-19. Across the study: Spain, Italy and the United States supplied samples that represented acute and convalescent COVID-19. PBMCs, B-cell-depleted T cells, or T cells were the source of the cDNA or gDNA that made up the material.

V gave up 1 base and J gave up 2 bases, with 12 bases separating them. The V gene's germline CDR1 is MGHDK and CDR2 SYGVNS. This CDR3 has 15 residues. In the original analysis: Amplification with reference gene primers provided the estimates of nucleated cell counts. This table comes from immunoSEQ multiplex PCR, and its TCRdb copy is limited to in-frame clones, with some not included. The DNA was the basis for D and trimming; V, J and clone size are from that table. The sample lists approximately 230,000 clones, approximately 80% occurring once. This sequence was found in a woman aged 40 to 55 with active or convalescent COVID-19. The rearrangement links TRBV25-1 to TRBJ2-7; TRBD2 is a possible D gene (6 bases). The specimen was peripheral blood. This chain's CDR3 is CASSESHRGAYEQYF. As DNA, the CDR3 is TGTGCCAGCAGTGAATCCCACCGCGGGGCCTACGAGCAGTACTTC.